The 29 T cell receptor beta chains presented below share a single source sample, sequenced in a study of Ad26.COV2.S vaccination and SARS-CoV-2 variants (dated by TCRdb to the early 2020s). Read against the paper, the sample's treatment or condition label means: roughly 20 received Ad26.COV2.S at low or high dose, single or two shots; 5 received placebo; per-sample allocation not given. Repertoires of vaccine and placebo recipients were sequenced from samples taken on day 63 after the first injection. Library construction relied on the immunoSEQ multiplex PCR assay. TCRdb limited this immuneACCESS table to in-frame rearrangements with V and J called. A share of clones is missing; checked studies link under half to unresolved V genes, and the rest is unexplained. A total of about 680,000 clones appear in this sample, 80% to 90% of them only once. Clones ranked in the top ten supply about 1.5% of the sample.

The sequences come from peripheral blood, collected in a trial of Ad26.COV2.S vaccine versus placebo. These receptors were collected from a person aged 18-60 years who received the Ad26.COV2.S COVID-19 vaccine or a placebo.

V usage is TRBV19 and J usage is TRBJ1-5; TRBD1 agrees at 8 bases. The V and J ends lost 3 bases and 7 bases, in that order; junction bases with no gene match: 8. CDR1 is LNHDA, CDR2 SQIVND, per germline (reference sequence). There are 15 residues in the CDR3. The CDR3 bases are TGTGCCAGTAGTATGGGCCAGGGGGCGGAGCAGCCCCAGCATTTT. Residues: CASSMGQGAEQPQHF.

This clone appeared a single time. The chain couples TRBV5-1 to TRBJ1-1, with D tentatively TRBD1 (6 bases). The length of the CDR3 is 16 residues. Germline CDR1 and CDR2: SGHRS and YFSETQ. V was cut by 4 bases and J by 0 bases, with 16 bases left in between. In DNA form, the CDR3 reads TGCGCCAGCAGCCTAGGACAGTCGAATATGAACACTGAAGCTTTCTTT. It codes for CASSLGQSNMNTEAFF.

This clone was picked up one time. In the same sample, other DNA sequences code for this CDR3. The chain employs TRBV30 and TRBJ1-2; D not resolved. Germline V CDR1 and CDR2: GTSNPN, SVGIG (reference sequence). This CDR3 has 11 amino acids. The V and J ends lost 2 bases and 2 bases respectively, with 3 bases between them. The CDR3 spells CAWSTNYGYTF. DNA for the CDR3: TGTGCCTGGAGTACCAACTATGGCTACACCTTC.

This CDR3 is CASSQSGNTIYF. The CDR3 bases are TGTGCCAGCAGTCAGTCTGGAAACACCATATATTTT. The chain carries TRBV6-5 and TRBJ1-3; D is unclear. The CDR3 length is 12 residues. Between the trimmed V and J ends, which lost 5 bases and 1 base, there was a span of 3 bases. Germline V gene sequence: CDR1 MNHEY, CDR2 SVGAGI.

The chain uses TRBV5-1 and TRBJ2-1; 9 bases line up with TRBD2. Germline V gives CDR1 SGHRS, CDR2 YFSETQ. The V and J ends lost 0 bases and 14 bases, in that order; junction bases with no gene match: 15. The CDR3 extends over 16 amino acids. CDR3 sequence: CASSLGGGGRAVAKFF. The CDR3 DNA is TGCGCCAGCAGCTTGGGCGGAGGCGGGAGGGCCGTAGCGAAGTTCTTC.

The rearrangement joins TRBV6-5 to TRBJ2-2, with 12 bases aligning to TRBD2. V shed 6 bases, J shed 1 base, and the junction held 0 bases outside the gene matches. The CDR3 runs 15 residues. Germline V gene lookup returns CDR1 MNHEY and CDR2 SVGAGI. The chain's CDR3 is CASRLAGGNTGELFF. DNA for the CDR3: TGTGCCAGCAGACTAGCGGGAGGGAACACCGGGGAGCTGTTTTTT.

The chain is built from TRBV28 and TRBJ1-2; maybe TRBD1 (6 bases). The CDR3 is 15 residues long. The V end lost 6 bases, the J end lost 0 bases, and 14 bases lay between the germline ends. Germline CDR1 and CDR2: MDHEN and SYDVKM. CDR3 DNA: TGTGCCAGCAGCCCCGGACAGATTACTAACTATGGCTACACCTTC. As protein: CASSPGQITNYGYTF.

The chain carries TRBV19 and TRBJ2-2; D gene uncertain. The CDR3 is 15 amino acids. Deletions cut 5 bases from V and 6 bases from J, with 16 bases between. Germline V lookup: CDR1 LNHDA, CDR2 SQIVND (reference sequence). The CDR3 spells CASSSAARVPGELFF. CDR3 in DNA: TGTGCCAGTAGTTCGGCAGCAAGGGTTCCCGGGGAGCTGTTTTTT.

This chain uses TRBV5-1 with TRBJ2-1; a possible D gene is TRBD2 (5 bases). The CDR3 totals 14 residues. Germline CDR1 SGHRS, CDR2 YFSETQ. Trimming pared 1 base from V and 4 bases from J, leaving 9 bases between. The CDR3 DNA sequence: TGCGCCAGCAGCTTGAGACTACGATACAATGAGCAGTTCTTC. Its translation is CASSLRLRYNEQFF.

The chain recombines TRBV3-1 (or the pseudogene TRBV3-2) with TRBJ2-3; TRBD2 might be the D (6 bases). Trimming removed 1 base at V and 2 bases at J, with 13 bases between. The germline gives CDR1 LGHDT, CDR2 YNNKEL (reference sequence). The CDR3 is 16 residues long. The chain's CDR3 is CASSQGFAGPTDTQYF. CDR3 DNA sequence: TGTGCCAGCAGCCAAGGTTTCGCGGGACCCACAGATACGCAGTATTTT.

This clone showed up just once. CDR3 protein: CATQRGDGNTIYF. CDR3 DNA: TGTGCTACGCAGAGAGGGGATGGAAACACCATATATTTT. The chain recombines TRBV24-1 with TRBJ1-3; D may be TRBD1 (5 bases). This CDR3 region has 13 residues. In germline, CDR1 is KGHDR, CDR2 SFDVKD.

V is TRBV7-9 and J is TRBJ1-5, with D possibly TRBD1 on 6 matching bases. The CDR3 is 15 residues long. The V and J ends lost 4 bases and 3 bases respectively, with 13 bases between them. The V gene's germline CDR1 is SEHNR and CDR2 FQNEAQ (reference sequence). The DNA of the CDR3 is TGTGCCAGCAGCTCTGCTGGGGGGCTCAATCAGCCCCAGCATTTT. This encodes CASSSAGGLNQPQHF.

This chain links TRBV6-5 with TRBJ2-3, with 13 positions matching TRBD2. CDR1 MNHEY and CDR2 SVGAGI come from the germline V gene. Trimming removed 7 bases from V and 6 bases from J; junction bases left unmatched: 7. The CDR3 has 15 residues. Here the CDR3 reads CASTLTSGRFDTQYF. The CDR3 DNA sequence: TGTGCCAGCACTCTGACTAGCGGGAGGTTCGATACGCAGTATTTT.

The chain has TRBV2 and TRBJ2-2, with D possibly TRBD1 on 6 matching bases. Germline V CDR1 and CDR2: SNHLY, FYNNEI. This CDR3 has 14 amino acids. The V end was cut by 7 bases, the J end by 1 base, with 10 bases between. The CDR3, as DNA: TGTGCCAGCACCCGGACAGAGAACACCGGGGAGCTGTTTTTT. Its protein is CASTRTENTGELFF.

This chain connects TRBV2 to TRBJ1-4; perhaps TRBD1 as D (5 bases). This CDR3 contains 14 residues. Trimming removed 6 bases from V and 5 bases from J, with 13 bases in between. Germline CDR1 SNHLY, CDR2 FYNNEI. CDR3 sequence reads: CASRGTGLNEKLFF. The DNA of the CDR3 is TGTGCCAGCAGGGGGACTGGGTTGAATGAAAAACTGTTTTTT.

This chain uses TRBV3-1 (or the pseudogene TRBV3-2) with TRBJ1-2; D remains unclear. CDR1 and CDR2 from the germline V gene are LGHDT and YNNKEL (reference sequence). The CDR3 is 15 amino acids. V lost 2 bases and J lost 6, with 16 bases in between. Here the CDR3 DNA reads TGTGCCAGCAGCCAAAATCTCAGAGGGAGGAATGGCTACACCTTC. It encodes CASSQNLRGRNGYTF.

The chain joins TRBV11-2 to TRBJ1-5, with a tentative D call TRBD1 (5 bases). The CDR3 contains 15 residues. Germline assignment: CDR1 SGHAT and CDR2 FQNNGV. The V end lost 1 base, the J end lost 4 bases, and 11 bases lay between the germline ends. CDR3 region: CASSLGGRVNQPQHF. DNA of the CDR3: TGTGCCAGCAGCTTAGGGGGCAGGGTGAATCAGCCCCAGCATTTT.

V and J are TRBV7-2 and TRBJ2-1, with D possibly being TRBD2 (5 bases). The V and J ends lost 5 bases and 3 bases respectively, with 14 bases between them. CDR3 size: 15 residues. The germline V gene encodes CDR1 SGHTA and CDR2 FQGNSA. The CDR3 here is CASSQYGVGYNEQFF. The CDR3, as DNA: TGTGCCAGCAGCCAATACGGGGTGGGCTACAATGAGCAGTTCTTC.

The gene calls are TRBV7-2 and TRBJ1-3; D is uncertain. Germline V gene lookup returns CDR1 SGHTA and CDR2 FQGNSA. V was shortened by 1 base and J by 0 bases, with 10 bases between the two germline ends. CDR3 length: 16 residues. For the CDR3, the DNA is TGTGCCAGCAGCTTAGTGAGAGGAGGCTCTGGAAACACCATATATTTT. Translation: CASSLVRGGSGNTIYF.

The V gene is TRBV11-2, the J gene TRBJ1-4; D gene uncertain. Trimming shortened V by 0 bases and J by 4 bases, and 21 bases separated the two germline ends. The CDR3 is made up of 19 amino acids. From germline, CDR1 is SGHAT and CDR2 FQNNGV. The CDR3 DNA is TGTGCCAGCAGCTTAGATGGGTCGGCCATTGATCTAGTTAATGAAAAACTGTTTTTT. Translating it yields CASSLDGSAIDLVNEKLFF.

CDR3 in amino acids: CASSPQGQGYTF. The CDR3 DNA is TGCGCCAGCAGTCCTCAGGGTCAGGGCTACACCTTC. The chain combines TRBV5-1 with TRBJ1-2, with D perhaps matching TRBD1 (5 bases). The germline gives CDR1 SGHRS, CDR2 YFSETQ. The CDR3 runs 12 residues. V lost 5 bases and J 8 bases, leaving 13 bases between the germline ends.

Remarks on this clone: The germline gene is not matched at one end of the junction; a read error may be the cause. V and J are TRBV25-1 and TRBJ2-1; 10 bases fit TRBD2. Germline assignment: CDR1 MGHDK and CDR2 SYGVNS. This CDR3 has 13 residues. The CDR3 here is CASSEYVGLAAVF. The CDR3 bases are TGTGCCAGCAGTGAATATGTCGGACTAGCGGCGGTCTTC.

This clone came up many times. This chain joins TRBV10-3 and TRBJ1-2; no clear D gene. The germline CDR1 and CDR2 sequences are ENHRY and SYGVKD. V was shortened by 0 bases and J by 2 bases, with 1 base between the two germline ends. The CDR3 loop spans 12 amino acids. The CDR3: CAISESNYGYTF. For the CDR3, the DNA is TGTGCCATCAGTGAGTCGAACTATGGCTACACCTTC.

The chain combines TRBV27 with TRBJ1-2; TRBD1 agrees at 7 bases. Germline CDR1 is MNHEY and CDR2 is SMNVEV (reference sequence). V gave up 8 bases and J gave up 3 bases; unmatched junction bases: 9. This CDR3 spans 14 amino acids. The CDR3 spells CASGRGRGDYGYTF. DNA of the CDR3: TGTGCCAGCGGAAGGGGGCGCGGGGACTATGGCTACACCTTC.

The genes are TRBV19 and TRBJ1-6; D remains ambiguous. Germline assignment: CDR1 LNHDA and CDR2 SQIVND (reference sequence). The CDR3 spans 14 residues. The germline V and J ends were trimmed by 5 bases and 7 bases, with 12 bases remaining between them. The CDR3 bases are TGTGCCAGTAGTCCCCTCGGGATCAATTCACCCCTCCACTTT. This encodes CASSPLGINSPLHF.

The gene calls are TRBV7-9 and TRBJ1-5, with a possible D match to TRBD1 (5 bases). V was cut by 1 base and J by 7 bases, with 11 bases left in between. The CDR3 loop spans 14 amino acids. Per the germline V gene, CDR1 is SEHNR and CDR2 is FQNEAQ (reference sequence). This CDR3 reads CASSLGDFGQPQHF. The CDR3 coding sequence is TGTGCCAGCAGCTTAGGGGACTTCGGGCAGCCCCAGCATTTT.

The CDR3 DNA sequence: TGTGCCAGCAGTGAAGAGGGGGGCAGGGACGAGCAGTACTTC. The encoded protein is CASSEEGGRDEQYF. V gene TRBV6-1 combines with J gene TRBJ2-7; D possibly matches TRBD1 or TRBD2 (6 bases each). The CDR3 covers 14 residues. V lost 1 base to trimming and J lost 5 bases, with 12 bases between them. From germline, CDR1 is MNHNS and CDR2 SASEGT.

The V gene is TRBV4-3, the J gene TRBJ1-5, with 11 bases matching TRBD1. V was clipped by 2 bases and J by 6 bases; unmatched bases: 6. This CDR3 has 16 residues. CDR1 and CDR2 (germline): LGHNA, YSLEER. The DNA for the CDR3 is TGCGCCAGCAGCCAAAGACGGGACAGGGGGTTTCAGCCCCAGCATTTT. This codes for CASSQRRDRGFQPQHF.

V and J are TRBV24-1 and TRBJ2-1; 14 positions agree with TRBD2. J was trimmed by 9 bases and V by 9 bases; bases with no gene match: 3. The CDR3 totals 13 residues. Per the germline V gene, CDR1 is KGHDR and CDR2 is SFDVKD. The CDR3 bases are TGTGCCACCTCGGGACTAGCGGGAGCTGAGCAGTTCTTC. This codes for CATSGLAGAEQFF.